Sequencing of this T cell receptor (beta chain) was carried out in a study of cytomegalovirus exposure and HLA in healthy donors. As for the study in general: Inside one of the first data releases sat about 85 million unique TCRs taken from HLA-typed donors. Study-wide findings and caveats: Researchers reported in a later analysis that a missense DCLRE1C variant was tied to TCR beta V- and J-gene trimming. Researchers left out some V segments, among them TRBV6-2 and TRBV6-3, as indistinguishable.

In regard to this clone: Its antigen is not known.

CDR3 length equals 15 residues. V shed 4 bases and J 9 bases; nucleotides not matched to a gene: 9. Per the germline V gene, CDR1 is SGHRS and CDR2 is YFSETQ. PCR used 60 Vbeta primers and 13 Jbeta primers. Repertoires were generated with immunoSEQ multiplex PCR, while TCRdb's copy carries only in-frame clones and drops some. The data show about 170,000 clones, under 90% seen once. Sequencing was performed on PBMCs. The receptor comes from a man younger than 30 in good health and CMV-seronegative. The chain has TRBV5-1 and TRBJ2-1; 11 nucleotides agree with TRBD2. The CDR3 region has the DNA TGCGCCAGCAGCGTTGCCCTAGCGGGAGGAACTGAGCAGTTCTTC. It is translated as CASSVALAGGTEQFF. Together with reference TRBV5-1 and TRBJ2-1, the CDR3 gives the full variable domain: KAGVTQTPRYLIKTRGQQVTLSCSPISGHRSVSWYQQTPGQGLQFLFEYFSETQRNKGNFPGRFSGRQFSNSRSEMNVSTLELGDSALYLCASSVALAGGTEQFFGPGTRLTVL.